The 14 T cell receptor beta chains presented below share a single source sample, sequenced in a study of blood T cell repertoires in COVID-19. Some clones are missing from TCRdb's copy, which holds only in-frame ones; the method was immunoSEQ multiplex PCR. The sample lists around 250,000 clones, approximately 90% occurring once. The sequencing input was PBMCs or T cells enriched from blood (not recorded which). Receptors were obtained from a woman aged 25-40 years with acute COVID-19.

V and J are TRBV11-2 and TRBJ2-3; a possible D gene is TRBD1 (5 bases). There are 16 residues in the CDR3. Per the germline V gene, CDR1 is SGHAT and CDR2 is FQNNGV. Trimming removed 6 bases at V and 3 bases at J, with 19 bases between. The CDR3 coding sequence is TGTGCCAGCAGGCCCCCAGGGCGGAAGACGACAGATACGCAGTATTTT. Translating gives CASRPPGRKTTDTQYF. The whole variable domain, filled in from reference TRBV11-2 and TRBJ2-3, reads EAGVAQSPRYKIIEKRQSVAFWCNPISGHATLYWYQQILGQGPKLLIQFQNNGVVDDSQLPKDRFSAERLKGVDSTLKIQPAKLEDSAVYLCASRPPGRKTTDTQYFGPGTRLTVL.

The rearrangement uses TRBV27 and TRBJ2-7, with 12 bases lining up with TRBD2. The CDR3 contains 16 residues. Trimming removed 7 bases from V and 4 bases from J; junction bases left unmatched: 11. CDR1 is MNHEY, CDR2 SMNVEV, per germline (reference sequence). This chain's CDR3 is CASTDEPSGRVYEQYF. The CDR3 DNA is TGTGCCAGCACCGATGAACCTAGCGGGAGGGTGTACGAGCAGTACTTC.

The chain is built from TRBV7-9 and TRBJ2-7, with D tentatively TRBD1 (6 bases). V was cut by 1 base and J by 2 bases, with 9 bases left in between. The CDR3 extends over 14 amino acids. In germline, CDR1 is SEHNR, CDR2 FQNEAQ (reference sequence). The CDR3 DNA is TGTGCCAGCAGCTTAGTAGGGGGTCCCTACGAGCAGTACTTC. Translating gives CASSLVGGPYEQYF. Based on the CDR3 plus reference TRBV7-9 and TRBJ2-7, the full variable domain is DTGVSQNPRHKITKRGQNVTFRCDPISEHNRLYWYRQTLGQGPEFLTYFQNEAQLEKSRLLSDRFSAERPKGSFSTLEIQRTEQGDSAMYLCASSLVGGPYEQYFGPGTRLTVT.

CDR3 in amino acids: CASSLSGEQGRETQYF. The DNA for the CDR3 is TGTGCCAGCAGCTTGAGTGGGGAACAGGGTCGAGAGACCCAGTACTTC. The genes are TRBV7-3 and TRBJ2-5; D perhaps matches TRBD1 (6 bases). CDR1 is SGHTA and CDR2 is FQGTGA in the germline V gene. CDR3 length equals 16 residues. Trimming left V 3 bases short and J 4 bases short, with 18 bases between. Complete variable domain (other parts from reference TRBV7-3 and TRBJ2-5): GAGVSQTPSNKVTEKGKYVELRCDPISGHTALYWYRQSLGQGPEFLIYFQGTGAADDSGLPNDRFFAVRPEGSVSTLKIQRTERGDSAVYLCASSLSGEQGRETQYFGPGTRLLVL.

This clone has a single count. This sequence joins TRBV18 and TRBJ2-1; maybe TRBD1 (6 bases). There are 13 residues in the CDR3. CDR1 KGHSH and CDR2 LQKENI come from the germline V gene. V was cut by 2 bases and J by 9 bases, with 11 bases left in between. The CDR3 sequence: CASSPSGESEQFF. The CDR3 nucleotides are TGTGCCAGCTCACCATCAGGGGAGTCTGAGCAGTTCTTC.

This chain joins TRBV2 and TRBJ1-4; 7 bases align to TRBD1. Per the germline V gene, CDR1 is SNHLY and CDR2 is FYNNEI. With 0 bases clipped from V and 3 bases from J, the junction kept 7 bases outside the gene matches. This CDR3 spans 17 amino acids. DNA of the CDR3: TGTGCCAGCAGTGAAGCGGGGGGAGGACAGGCTAATGAAAAACTGTTTTTT. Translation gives CASSEAGGGQANEKLFF.

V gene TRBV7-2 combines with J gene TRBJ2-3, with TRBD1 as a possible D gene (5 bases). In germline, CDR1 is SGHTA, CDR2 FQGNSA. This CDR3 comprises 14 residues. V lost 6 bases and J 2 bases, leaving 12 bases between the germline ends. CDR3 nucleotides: TGTGCCAGCAGGTTGGGGCAGATCACAGATACGCAGTATTTT. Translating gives CASRLGQITDTQYF.

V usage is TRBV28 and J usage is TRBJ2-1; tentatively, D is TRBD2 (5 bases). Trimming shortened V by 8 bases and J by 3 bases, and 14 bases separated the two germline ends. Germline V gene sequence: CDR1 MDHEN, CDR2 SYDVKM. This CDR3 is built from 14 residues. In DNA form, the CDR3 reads TGTGCCAGCGAACCTATTGGAGGCTACAATGAGCAGTTCTTC. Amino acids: CASEPIGGYNEQFF.

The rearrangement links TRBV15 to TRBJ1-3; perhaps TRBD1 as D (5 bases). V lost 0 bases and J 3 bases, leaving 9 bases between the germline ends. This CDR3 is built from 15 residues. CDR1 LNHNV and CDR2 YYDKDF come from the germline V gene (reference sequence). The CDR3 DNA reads TGTGCCACCAGCAGAGATAAGGGGATTGGAAACACCATATATTTT. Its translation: CATSRDKGIGNTIYF.

As DNA, the CDR3 is TGCGCCAGCAGACCAGGAGCGGGAGGGCCGGAGACCCAGTACTTC. Translating gives CASRPGAGGPETQYF. J is TRBJ2-5 and V is TRBV5-1; 10 bases align to TRBD2. Germline V CDR1 and CDR2: SGHRS, YFSETQ. V was pared by 5 bases and J by 5 bases, with 9 bases of the junction left unmatched. The CDR3 consists of 15 residues.

The CDR3 protein is CSVEATIGVEAFF. In nucleotides, the CDR3 is TGCAGCGTTGAAGCCACAATCGGGGTTGAAGCTTTCTTT. The chain couples TRBV29-1 to TRBJ1-1, with D hard to call. Trimming left V 1 base short and J 7 bases short, with 13 bases between. Germline loops: CDR1 SQVTM, CDR2 ANQGSEA. The CDR3 is made up of 13 amino acids.

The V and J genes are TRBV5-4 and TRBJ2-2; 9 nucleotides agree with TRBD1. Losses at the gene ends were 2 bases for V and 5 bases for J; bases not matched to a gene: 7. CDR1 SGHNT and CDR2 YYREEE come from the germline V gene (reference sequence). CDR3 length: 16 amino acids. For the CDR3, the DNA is TGTGCCAGCAGCTTCCCCGACAGGGGGATTACCGGGGAGCTGTTTTTT. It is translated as CASSFPDRGITGELFF. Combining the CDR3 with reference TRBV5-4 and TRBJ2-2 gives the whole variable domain ETGVTQSPTHLIKTRGQQVTLRCSSQSGHNTVSWYQQALGQGPQFIFQYYREEENGRGNFPPRFSGLQFPNYSSELNVNALELDDSALYLCASSFPDRGITGELFFGEGSRLTVL.

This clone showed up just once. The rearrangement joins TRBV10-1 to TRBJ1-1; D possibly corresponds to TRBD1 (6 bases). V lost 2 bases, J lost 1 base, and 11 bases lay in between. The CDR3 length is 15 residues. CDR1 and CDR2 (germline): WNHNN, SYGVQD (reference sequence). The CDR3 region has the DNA TGCGCCAGCAGTGAGGACGGACAGCCGAACACTGAAGCTTTCTTT. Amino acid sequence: CASSEDGQPNTEAFF.

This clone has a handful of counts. The CDR3 protein is CASSSGGDTQYF. The CDR3 region has the DNA TGTGCCAGCAGCTCCGGCGGGGATACGCAGTATTTT. The chain uses TRBV11-2 and TRBJ2-3; weak D call: TRBD2 (5 bases). Trimming stripped 4 bases from V and 6 bases from J, with 8 bases between. The V gene's germline CDR1 is SGHAT and CDR2 FQNNGV. The CDR3 runs 12 residues.